The 14 T cell receptor beta chains below all came from one sample that was sequenced in a study of blood T cell repertoires in COVID-19. Generated by immunoSEQ multiplex PCR, the TCRdb table keeps only in-frame clones and is missing some. The sample has some 90,000 clones, approximately 86% seen once. Material for sequencing was peripheral blood. These receptors all stem from a woman aged 80 or over with acute or convalescent COVID-19.

V is TRBV9 and J is TRBJ2-1, with 9 bases fitting TRBD1. The CDR3 length is 12 residues. The germline V gene has CDR1 SGDLS and CDR2 YYNGEE. V lost 4 bases and J lost 16; bases outside the gene matches: 9. The DNA of the CDR3 is TGTGCCAGCAGCTCCCGGGACAGGGCCCCCTTCTTC. Its translation: CASSSRDRAPFF. The full variable domain, with the rest looked up from reference TRBV9 and TRBJ2-1, is DSGVTQTPKHLITATGQRVTLRCSPRSGDLSVYWYQQSLDQGLQFLIQYYNGEERAKGNILERFSAQQFPDLHSELNLSSLELGDSALYFCASSSRDRAPFFGPGTRLTVL.

Only one count was recorded for this clone. The genes are TRBV12-3 or TRBV12-4 and TRBJ2-3; 10 bases map to TRBD2. The CDR3 consists of 13 residues. The CDR3 here is CTSGVSQTDTQYF. In DNA form, the CDR3 reads TGTACTAGCGGGGTTAGCCAGACAGATACGCAGTATTTT.

V usage is TRBV4-1 and J usage is TRBJ2-7; 7 nucleotides match TRBD1. CDR1 MGHRA and CDR2 YSYEKL come from the germline V gene. V shed 6 bases and J 4 bases; nucleotides not matched to a gene: 9. The CDR3 covers 14 residues. The CDR3 sequence: CASSNSGTAYEQYF. CDR3 DNA: TGCGCCAGCAGTAATTCCGGGACAGCTTACGAGCAGTACTTC.

This clone has only one observation. The chain employs TRBV9 and TRBJ1-6, with unresolved D. V gave up 0 bases and J gave up 7 bases, with 11 bases separating them. In germline, CDR1 is SGDLS, CDR2 YYNGEE. The CDR3 contains 15 residues. CDR3 DNA: TGTGCCAGCAGCGTAGACCCCGGAGCAAATTCACCCCTCCACTTT. Translation: CASSVDPGANSPLHF.

V and J are TRBV5-1 and TRBJ1-6; 10 bases map to TRBD1. The CDR3 loop spans 15 amino acids. Trimming at V came to 0 bases and at J to 6 bases, leaving 0 bases not matched to a gene. Germline V gene data show CDR1 as SGHRS and CDR2 as YFSETQ. The CDR3 DNA reads as TGCGCCAGCAGCTTGGGGGACAGGGGTAATTCACCCCTCCACTTT. Residues: CASSLGDRGNSPLHF.

This chain joins TRBV5-4 and TRBJ2-5; tentative D call: TRBD2 (8 bases). V was shortened by 3 bases and J by 2 bases, with 14 bases between the two germline ends. Germline V gene lookup returns CDR1 SGHNT and CDR2 YYREEE (reference sequence). The CDR3 runs to 15 residues. CDR3 region: CASSSGGGQQETQYF. Written as DNA, the CDR3 is TGTGCCAGCAGCTCGGGGGGGGGACAGCAAGAGACCCAGTACTTC.

This chain connects TRBV7-2 to TRBJ2-2; 14 bases line up with TRBD2. The germline V gene has CDR1 SGHTA and CDR2 FQGNSA. V lost 3 bases, J lost 4 bases, and 7 bases stayed unmatched. The CDR3 extends over 18 amino acids. The CDR3 is CASSFRTSGGMGTGELFF. CDR3 sequence (DNA): TGTGCCAGCAGCTTCAGGACTAGCGGGGGGATGGGCACCGGGGAGCTGTTTTTT.

This clone was detected a few times. V is TRBV19 and J is TRBJ1-6, with 8 positions matching TRBD1. Germline trimming cut 3 bases from V and 7 bases from J; bases unmatched to any gene: 5. Germline CDR1 reads LNHDA; CDR2 reads SQIVND (reference sequence). This CDR3 contains 15 residues. CDR3 residues: CASSIPTGGNSPLHF. For the CDR3, the DNA is TGTGCCAGTAGTATTCCCACAGGGGGGAATTCACCCCTCCACTTT.

The chain employs TRBV19 and TRBJ2-2, with 7 bases fitting TRBD1. There are 15 residues in the CDR3. Germline V gene data show CDR1 as LNHDA and CDR2 as SQIVND (reference sequence). V was pared by 5 bases and J by 6 bases, with 9 bases of the junction left unmatched. The CDR3 reads CASSYRGEEAGELFF. CDR3 nucleotide sequence: TGTGCCAGTAGTTACAGGGGTGAGGAAGCCGGGGAGCTGTTTTTT.

The chain is built from TRBV5-3 and TRBJ1-1; unclear D gene. TRBV5-3 is flagged as an ORF with uncertain function. Trimming cost V 4 bases and J 1 base, with 14 bases left between them. CDR3 size: 15 residues. The CDR3 region is CARSAAVTGNTEAFF. The CDR3 DNA is TGTGCCAGAAGCGCAGCCGTCACGGGGAACACTGAAGCTTTCTTT.

The genes are TRBV6-6 and TRBJ1-5; D gene ambiguous. Germline V gene sequence: CDR1 MNHNY, CDR2 SVGAGI (reference sequence). The CDR3 sequence is 14 residues long. Between the trimmed V and J ends, which lost 2 bases and 5 bases, there was a span of 10 bases. The CDR3 region is CASSYPGIHQPQHF. The CDR3, as DNA: TGTGCCAGCAGTTACCCCGGGATCCATCAGCCCCAGCATTTT.

This chain connects TRBV19 to TRBJ1-1; D is possibly TRBD1 (6 bases). This CDR3 region has 13 residues. Trimming cost V 6 bases and J 5 bases, with 13 bases left between them. CDR1 and CDR2 (germline): LNHDA, SQIVND (reference sequence). CDR3: CASRNFRGTEAFF. Written as DNA, the CDR3 is TGTGCCAGTAGGAACTTTAGGGGGACTGAAGCTTTCTTT.

In this sample, this clone turned up a few times. The gene calls are TRBV20-1 and TRBJ1-2, with TRBD1 matching 9 bases. This CDR3 has 11 residues. V lost 6 bases, J lost 4 bases, and 0 bases stayed unmatched. The germline V gene has CDR1 DFQATT and CDR2 SNEGSKA (reference sequence). Here the CDR3 DNA reads TGCAGTGCGGGACAGGGCTATGGCTACACCTTC. Encoded protein: CSAGQGYGYTF.

The chain carries TRBV7-2 and TRBJ1-4, with D perhaps matching TRBD1 (6 bases). The CDR3 loop spans 15 amino acids. Germline V gives CDR1 SGHTA, CDR2 FQGNSA. With 5 bases removed from V and 8 bases from J, the gap between germline ends came to 18 bases. The CDR3 DNA is TGTGCCAGCAGCCTTGGGGGGGCTGGGATGGAAAAACTGTTTTTT. Protein sequence: CASSLGGAGMEKLFF. The whole variable domain, filled in from reference TRBV7-2 and TRBJ1-4, reads GAGVSQSPSNKVTEKGKDVELRCDPISGHTALYWYRQSLGQGLEFLIYFQGNSAPDKSGLPSDRFSAERTGGSVSTLTIQRTQQEDSAVYLCASSLGGAGMEKLFFGSGTQLSVL.